This T cell receptor beta chain appears in the sequencing data of a study of early T cells in non-severe SARS-CoV-2 infection. At the level of the study: It was bulk RNA from unsorted whole blood that was sequenced, and the chains were unpaired. Study-wide results and limits: A preference for anti-spike CD8 responses marked VDJdb matching, which missed private and CD4 specificities.

Only one count was recorded for this clonotype. Its antigen remains unidentified. Unique molecular identifiers tagged individual cDNA molecules. MiXCR was run by TCRdb on the 5' RACE reads, yielding one entry per CDR3 protein. The sample holds just over 70,000 distinct CDR3 sequences; approximately 12% are singletons and the top ten take 1.3%. This receptor was taken from an adult who was a healthcare worker with PCR-confirmed SARS-CoV-2 infection or an uninfected control (not recorded which). The sample consisted of whole blood.

CDR3: CASSSGTLGEQYF. CDR3 nucleotides: TGTGCCAGCAGTTCGGGGACCCTGGGAGAGCAGTACTTC. V and J are TRBV12-3 or TRBV12-4 and TRBJ2-7; either TRBD1 or TRBD2 may fit D (5 bases each). The V and J ends lost 4 bases and 7 bases respectively, with 14 bases between them. The length of the CDR3 is 13 residues.